Below are 19 T cell receptor beta chains sequenced from a single sample in a study of T cell changes during pregnancy in multiple sclerosis (dated by TCRdb to between 2019 and 2020). The protocol used for the library was the immunoSEQ multiplex PCR assay. The table was pulled from immuneACCESS by TCRdb, which kept in-frame rearrangements only. Such tables lose some clones; where checked, under half of the loss comes from unresolved V genes, and the rest has no known cause. The sample table contains about 37,000 clones; only one count was recorded for 91% of them. Over 0.4% of the sample belongs to the ten largest clones. The sample here was CD4+ T cells from peripheral blood mononuclear cells, taken in the third trimester of pregnancy. The receptor set was obtained from a female donor in good health, enrolled as a control in a pregnancy study.

The chain combines TRBV19 with TRBJ2-3; TRBD2 is a possible D gene (6 bases). V lost 7 bases and J 3 bases, leaving 8 bases between the germline ends. Per germline, CDR1 LNHDA and CDR2 SQIVND (reference sequence). CDR3 length: 12 residues. The CDR3 DNA sequence: TGTGCCAGTACGGAGGGGACAGATACGCAGTATTTT. This translates into CASTEGTDTQYF.

The chain has TRBV18 and TRBJ2-3, with 7 positions matching TRBD1. This CDR3 is built from 16 residues. CDR1 is KGHSH, CDR2 LQKENI, per germline. Losses at the gene ends were 3 bases for V and 0 bases for J; bases not matched to a gene: 6. The CDR3 region has the DNA TGTGCCAGCTCACCTCTGGGGACAGATAGCACAGATACGCAGTATTTT. Translating it yields CASSPLGTDSTDTQYF.

The chain carries TRBV28 and TRBJ2-1, with TRBD1 matching over 8 bases. Looked up from germline, CDR1 is MDHEN and CDR2 is SYDVKM. CDR3 size: 14 residues. V gave up 8 bases and J gave up 10 bases; unmatched junction bases: 13. CDR3: CASETQGAPQEQFF. CDR3 nucleotides: TGTGCCAGCGAGACCCAGGGGGCCCCTCAGGAGCAGTTCTTC. Based on the CDR3 plus reference TRBV28 and TRBJ2-1, the full variable domain is DVKVTQSSRYLVKRTGEKVFLECVQDMDHENMFWYRQDPGLGLRLIYFSYDVKMKEKGDIPEGYSVSREKKERFSLILESASTNQTSMYLCASETQGAPQEQFFGPGTRLTVL.

The rearrangement links TRBV28 to TRBJ2-3; 9 bases line up with TRBD2. V was clipped by 8 bases and J by 1 base; unmatched bases: 7. Germline V gene sequence: CDR1 MDHEN, CDR2 SYDVKM. The CDR3 sequence is 15 residues long. CDR3 loop: CASRTVAGGTDTQYF. The CDR3 region has the DNA TGTGCCAGCCGAACCGTAGCGGGAGGCACAGATACGCAGTATTTT.

J is TRBJ2-7 and V is TRBV7-2; D is possibly TRBD1 (6 bases). Trimming removed 3 bases from V and 2 bases from J, with 11 bases in between. Germline assignment: CDR1 SGHTA and CDR2 FQGNSA. The CDR3 totals 14 residues. The CDR3: CASSLTQGAYEQYF. The CDR3 region has the DNA TGTGCCAGCAGCTTGACACAGGGCGCCTACGAGCAGTACTTC.

The rearrangement links TRBV9 to TRBJ1-2; D is unresolved. Per the germline V gene, CDR1 is SGDLS and CDR2 is YYNGEE. The CDR3 has 13 amino acids. V lost 4 bases, J lost 3 bases, and 10 bases lay in between. The CDR3, as DNA: TGTGCCAGCAGCTTCCAGGACTACTATGGCTACACCTTC. It codes for CASSFQDYYGYTF.

V and J are TRBV6-1 and TRBJ2-5; 10 nucleotides match TRBD2. Germline CDR1 reads MNHNS; CDR2 reads SASEGT. This CDR3 region has 17 residues. V lost 2 bases to trimming and J lost 4 bases; unmatched junction nucleotides: 10. CDR3 DNA sequence: TGTGCCAGCAGTGAAATAACCCCAGCGGGAGGGGGAGAGACCCAGTACTTC. It is translated as CASSEITPAGGGETQYF.

The genes are TRBV18 and TRBJ1-6; 8 bases are a match to TRBD1. The CDR3 contains 15 residues. Trimming removed 3 bases from V and 9 bases from J; junction bases left unmatched: 7. From germline, CDR1 is KGHSH and CDR2 LQKENI. The CDR3 DNA follows: TGTGCCAGCTCACCTGCGGGACAGGACGCTTCACCCCTCCACTTT. Its translation is CASSPAGQDASPLHF.

The rearrangement links TRBV11-2 to TRBJ1-4; D unresolved. Trimming took 6 bases from V and 6 from J, leaving 11 bases between them. The CDR3 sequence is 13 residues long. Germline V gene sequence: CDR1 SGHAT, CDR2 FQNNGV. The CDR3, as DNA: TGTGCCAGCAGTACCGCCACTTATGAAAAACTGTTTTTT. This gives the protein CASSTATYEKLFF.

The chain employs TRBV5-4 and TRBJ1-4; TRBD1 matches 9 bases. V lost 4 bases and J lost 3; bases outside the gene matches: 4. CDR1 SGHNT and CDR2 YYREEE come from the germline V gene (reference sequence). The CDR3 is 15 residues long. CDR3 sequence reads: CASSERQGANEKLFF. The CDR3 coding sequence is TGTGCCAGCAGCGAACGACAGGGGGCTAATGAAAAACTGTTTTTT.

The CDR3: CATKKGEQETQYF. In DNA form, the CDR3 reads TGTGCCACCAAGAAAGGAGAACAAGAGACCCAGTACTTC. The V gene is TRBV5-6, the J gene TRBJ2-5, with unresolved D. Germline CDR1 is SGHDT and CDR2 is YYEEEE. This CDR3 has 13 residues. Trimming cost V 9 bases and J 2 bases, with 14 bases left between them.

The CDR3 DNA reads TGTGCCAGCAGCGCCAGGCCGGGACAGGGTCCCTACGAGCAGTACTTC. Protein product: CASSARPGQGPYEQYF. The rearrangement uses TRBV7-9 and TRBJ2-7; 9 bases align to TRBD1. The germline V gene encodes CDR1 SEHNR and CDR2 FQNEAQ (reference sequence). The CDR3 has 16 residues. J was trimmed by 2 bases and V by 5 bases; bases with no gene match: 10.

The gene calls are TRBV6-4 and TRBJ2-1; 10 bases match TRBD2. Trimming cost V 0 bases and J 4 bases; bases outside gene matches: 3. From germline, CDR1 is MRHNA and CDR2 SNTAGT. The CDR3 runs 16 residues. This CDR3 is CASSDSRTSGYNEQFF. The CDR3 nucleotides are TGTGCCAGCAGTGACTCGAGGACTAGCGGTTACAATGAGCAGTTCTTC.

The chain couples TRBV30 to TRBJ1-5; no clear D gene. CDR1 is GTSNPN and CDR2 is SVGIG in the germline V gene (reference sequence). The ends were cut back, 2 bases at V and 7 bases at J, with 9 bases in the middle. The CDR3 runs 12 residues. The CDR3 nucleotides read TGTGCCTGGAGTTTGAATGAGCAGCCCCAGCATTTT. Translation: CAWSLNEQPQHF.

This clone was detected only once. V gene TRBV9 combines with J gene TRBJ1-6, with D perhaps TRBD1 (5 bases). Germline V gene data show CDR1 as SGDLS and CDR2 as YYNGEE. The ends were cut back, 0 bases at V and 10 bases at J, with 17 bases in the middle. This CDR3 comprises 16 residues. CDR3 protein: CASSVGPGGVDSPLHF. The CDR3 DNA reads as TGTGCCAGCAGCGTAGGTCCGGGGGGGGTAGACTCACCCCTCCACTTT.

V gene TRBV5-8 combines with J gene TRBJ1-2; D possibly corresponds to TRBD1 (5 bases). Per germline, CDR1 SGHTS and CDR2 YDEGEE. V was cut by 2 bases and J by 5 bases, with 22 bases left in between. The CDR3 is made up of 17 amino acids. The CDR3 DNA reads as TGTGCCAGCAGCTTAGGGGACTCAAGAGTCAGCGTTTATGGCTACACCTTC. Its translation: CASSLGDSRVSVYGYTF. The variable domain in full, completed from reference TRBV5-8 and TRBJ1-2, reads EAGVTQSPTHLIKTRGQQATLRCSPISGHTSVYWYQQALGLGLQFLLWYDEGEERNRGNFPPRFSGRQFPNYSSELNVNALELEDSALYLCASSLGDSRVSVYGYTFGSGTRLTVV.

This rearrangement joins TRBV7-9 to TRBJ2-7; D might be TRBD1 (5 bases). The V end was cut by 0 bases, the J end by 3 bases, with 15 bases between. The CDR3 consists of 16 residues. Per germline, CDR1 SEHNR and CDR2 FQNEAQ (reference sequence). The CDR3 reads CASSLAGLGVDYEQYF. The CDR3 region has the DNA TGTGCCAGCAGCTTAGCGGGTCTAGGGGTCGACTACGAGCAGTACTTC.

The sample holds a few counts of this clone. CDR3 sequence reads: CASSGSSYNSPLHF. The CDR3 nucleotides read TGTGCCAGCAGCGGGAGCTCCTATAATTCACCCCTCCACTTT. The V and J genes are TRBV6-1 and TRBJ1-6; D is unresolved. Germline V gene data show CDR1 as MNHNS and CDR2 as SASEGT. The V gene lost 6 bases and the J gene lost 0 bases, with 6 bases spanning the gap. This CDR3 contains 14 residues.

The gene calls are TRBV19 and TRBJ1-5; TRBD1 matches at 7 bases. CDR1 and CDR2 from the germline V gene are LNHDA and SQIVND (reference sequence). V dropped 3 bases and J dropped 9; count of bases not matched to a gene: 11. The length of the CDR3 is 15 residues. In nucleotides, the CDR3 is TGTGCCAGTAGTATGGTACCCGACAGGGACTGGCCCCAGCATTTT. Translation: CASSMVPDRDWPQHF.